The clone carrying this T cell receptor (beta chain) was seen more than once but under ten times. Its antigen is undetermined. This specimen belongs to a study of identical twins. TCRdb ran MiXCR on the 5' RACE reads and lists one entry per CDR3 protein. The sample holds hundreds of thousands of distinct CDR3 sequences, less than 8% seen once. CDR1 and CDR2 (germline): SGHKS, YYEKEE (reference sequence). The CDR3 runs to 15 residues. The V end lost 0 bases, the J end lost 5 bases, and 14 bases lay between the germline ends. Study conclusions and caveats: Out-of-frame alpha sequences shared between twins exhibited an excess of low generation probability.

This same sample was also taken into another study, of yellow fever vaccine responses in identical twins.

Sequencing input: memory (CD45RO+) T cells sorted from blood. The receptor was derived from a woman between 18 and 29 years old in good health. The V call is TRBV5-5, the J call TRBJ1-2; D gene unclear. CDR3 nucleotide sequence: TGTGCCAGCAGCTTGGGGGCGGCGGAACCTTATGGCTACACCTTC. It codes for CASSLGAAEPYGYTF.